This TCR beta chain originates from a study of T cells in Graves' hyperthyroidism and ophthalmopathy. CDR3 length: 16 amino acids. Deletions cut 2 bases from V and 5 bases from J, with 15 bases between. This clonotype was recorded at least ten times. The antigen remains undetermined. Researchers amplified the TCR beta CDR3 regions from RNA transcripts. The primer set for the first-round RT-PCR of the TCR CDR3 was HTBI. A single record per CDR3 protein comes from TCRdb applying MiXCR to the multiplex PCR reads. The sample shows approximately 600,000 distinct CDR3 sequences, 14% of them seen only once. General study points: Blood samples included most of the expanded thyroid clonotypes exceeding 0.001.

Sequenced input: blood. The receptor was isolated from a woman aged 18-30 years with Graves' ophthalmopathy. This chain uses TRBV12-3 or TRBV12-4 with TRBJ1-4; a possible D gene is TRBD1 (5 bases). For the CDR3, the DNA is TGTGCCAGCAGTTTATCGGACACCCGATTAAATGAAAAACTGTTTTTT. Its translation is CASSLSDTRLNEKLFF.